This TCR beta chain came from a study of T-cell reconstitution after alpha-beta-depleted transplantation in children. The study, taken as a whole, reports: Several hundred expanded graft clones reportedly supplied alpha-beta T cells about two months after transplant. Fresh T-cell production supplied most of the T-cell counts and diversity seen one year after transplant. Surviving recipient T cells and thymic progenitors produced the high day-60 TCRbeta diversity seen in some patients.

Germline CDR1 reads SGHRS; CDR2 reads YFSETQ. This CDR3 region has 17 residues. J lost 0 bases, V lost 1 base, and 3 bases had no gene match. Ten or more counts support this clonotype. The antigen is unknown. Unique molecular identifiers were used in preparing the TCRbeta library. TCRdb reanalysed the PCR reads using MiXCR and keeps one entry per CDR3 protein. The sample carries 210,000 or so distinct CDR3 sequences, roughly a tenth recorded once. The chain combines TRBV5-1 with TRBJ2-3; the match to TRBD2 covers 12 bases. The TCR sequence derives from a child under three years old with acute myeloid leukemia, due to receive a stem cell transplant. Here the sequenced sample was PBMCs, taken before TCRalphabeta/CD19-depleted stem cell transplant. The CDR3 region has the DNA TGCGCCAGCAGCTTGCTTGGACTAGCGGGAAGCACAGATACGCAGTATTTT. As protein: CASSLLGLAGSTDTQYF. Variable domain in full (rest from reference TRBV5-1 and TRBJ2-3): KAGVTQTPRYLIKTRGQQVTLSCSPISGHRSVSWYQQTPGQGLQFLFEYFSETQRNKGNFPGRFSGRQFSNSRSEMNVSTLELGDSALYLCASSLLGLAGSTDTQYFGPGTRLTVL.